Shown below are 13 T cell receptor beta chains from a single sample sequenced in a study of cytomegalovirus exposure and HLA in healthy donors. The PCR made use of 60 Vbeta and 13 Jbeta primers. Libraries were prepared by immunoSEQ multiplex PCR; TCRdb keeps only in-frame clonotypes and omits some of them. This sample's table has 140,000 to 150,000 clones. Sample: PBMCs. The receptors here all came from a woman in her forties or fifties in good health and CMV-seronegative.

V and J are TRBV2 and TRBJ1-1; 8 bases fit TRBD1. Germline values: CDR1 SNHLY, CDR2 FYNNEI. This CDR3 comprises 13 residues. Trimming cost V 7 bases and J 5 bases; bases outside gene matches: 6. CDR3 nucleotide sequence: TGTGCCAGCACCCTGCAGGGGGCTACTGAAGCTTTCTTT. It specifies CASTLQGATEAFF.

The rearrangement uses TRBV28 and TRBJ2-5; TRBD2 agrees at 8 bases. The J call is in doubt because the DNA end fits TRBJ2-7 better. The germline CDR1 and CDR2 sequences are MDHEN and SYDVKM. This CDR3 is 12 amino acids long. CDR3 nucleotide sequence: TGTGCCAGCACGGGGGGGCCCCACGAGCAGTACTTC. This encodes CASTGGPHEQYF.

This sequence joins TRBV14 and TRBJ2-4, with TRBD2 identical over 15 bases. J lost 6 bases, V lost 0 bases, and 6 bases had no gene match. CDR3 size: 18 residues. Looked up from germline, CDR1 is SGHDN and CDR2 is FVKESK. This CDR3 is CASSQDWTSGRAANIQYF. The CDR3 DNA follows: TGTGCCAGCAGCCAAGATTGGACTAGCGGGAGGGCCGCAAACATTCAGTACTTC.

The CDR3 protein is CAWSVTGTFSYEQYF. The CDR3, as DNA: TGTGCCTGGAGTGTAACAGGGACATTCTCCTACGAGCAGTACTTC. V is TRBV30 and J is TRBJ2-7; a possible D gene is TRBD1 (6 bases). V was clipped by 0 bases and J by 0 bases, with 12 bases between them. The length of the CDR3 is 15 residues. Germline V gene sequence: CDR1 GTSNPN, CDR2 SVGIG (reference sequence).

The chain joins TRBV28 to TRBJ1-2, with 9 bases identical to TRBD1. The CDR3 runs 14 residues. Germline V gene data show CDR1 as MDHEN and CDR2 as SYDVKM. The ends lost 7 bases at V and 2 bases at J; junction bases unmatched: 5. The CDR3: CASIEQGANYGYTF. DNA for the CDR3: TGTGCCAGCATTGAACAGGGGGCAAACTATGGCTACACCTTC.

The rearrangement uses TRBV5-8 and TRBJ1-5, with D hard to call. V was trimmed by 0 bases and J by 2 bases, leaving 15 bases between them. Germline V CDR1 and CDR2: SGHTS, YDEGEE. This CDR3 contains 17 residues. The CDR3 region is CASSLAIRMTGNQPQHF. The CDR3 DNA follows: TGTGCCAGCAGCTTGGCCATACGGATGACTGGCAATCAGCCCCAGCATTTT.

The chain couples TRBV4-3 to TRBJ1-1; 9 bases match TRBD1. The CDR3 spans 15 residues. J gave up 5 bases and V 3 bases, and 7 bases lay outside the gene matches. Per germline, CDR1 LGHNA and CDR2 YSLEER. CDR3 sequence (DNA): TGCGCCAGCAGCCAGGACGGGACAGGGTCGACTGAAGCTTTCTTT. This gives the protein CASSQDGTGSTEAFF.

This chain uses TRBV5-1 with TRBJ1-4; the match to TRBD1 covers 8 bases. CDR1 is SGHRS and CDR2 is YFSETQ in the germline V gene. The CDR3 consists of 15 residues. The trim removed 4 bases at V and 4 bases at J, leaving 6 bases unmatched. This CDR3 is CASSPETGVNEKLFF. In DNA, the CDR3 is TGCGCCAGCAGCCCGGAGACAGGGGTTAATGAAAAACTGTTTTTT.

CDR3 protein: CASSYVAYQETQYF. In DNA form, the CDR3 reads TGTGCCAGCAGTTACGTGGCCTACCAAGAGACCCAGTACTTC. The V and J genes are TRBV6-5 and TRBJ2-5; D is unclear. Trimming removed 2 bases at V and 0 bases at J, with 7 bases between. In germline, CDR1 is MNHEY, CDR2 SVGAGI. CDR3 size: 14 residues.

The rearrangement links TRBV28 to TRBJ1-4, with D possibly TRBD1 on 5 matching bases. Germline V gene lookup returns CDR1 MDHEN and CDR2 SYDVKM. This CDR3 has 15 amino acids. V gave up 4 bases and J gave up 0 bases, with 9 bases separating them. The DNA for the CDR3 is TGTGCCAGCAGTTCAGACAGAACAACTAATGAAAAACTGTTTTTT. This sequence encodes CASSSDRTTNEKLFF.

This rearrangement joins TRBV6-5 to TRBJ2-2, with 8 bases aligning to TRBD1. The V gene end was trimmed by 11 bases and the J gene end by 3 bases; junction bases not matched to a gene: 8. Germline V gives CDR1 MNHEY, CDR2 SVGAGI. This CDR3 region has 14 residues. CDR3 sequence (DNA): TGTGCCTGCCGCCCGGACAGGGACACCGGGGAGCTGTTTTTT. Protein product: CACRPDRDTGELFF.

This chain connects TRBV6-1 to TRBJ2-2; D not certain. V was shortened by 4 bases and J by 7 bases, with 10 bases between the two germline ends. The germline gives CDR1 MNHNS, CDR2 SASEGT. The CDR3 is 13 residues long. The CDR3 region has the DNA TGTGCCAGCAGTGGGGCTTTTGACGGGGAGCTGTTTTTT. Translation gives CASSGAFDGELFF.

The chain recombines TRBV4-2 with TRBJ1-2; 9 bases are shared with TRBD1. V lost 2 bases and J lost 4; bases outside the gene matches: 8. This CDR3 contains 16 residues. Germline CDR1 reads LGHNA; CDR2 reads YNFKEQ. DNA of the CDR3: TGTGCCAGCAGCCAATCGGGACAGGGTACACTCTATGGCTACACCTTC. This gives the protein CASSQSGQGTLYGYTF.